The subject of this entry is one TCR beta chain. The J segment lost 2 bases and the V segment lost 1 base, leaving 1 base of the junction unmatched. This CDR3 comprises 14 residues. Germline CDR1 reads GTSNPN; CDR2 reads SVGIG (reference sequence). Clones were read by immunoSEQ multiplex PCR, and TCRdb kept only the in-frame ones, dropping some. Here the sample spans some 390,000 clones, 70% to 90% being singletons. The data stem from a study of blood T cell repertoires in COVID-19. Material for sequencing was peripheral blood. This sequence originates from a woman in her thirties or forties with COVID-19, enrolled during active disease. This rearrangement joins TRBV30 to TRBJ2-7, with 11 bases fitting TRBD1. CDR3 in amino acids: CAWSGGQGAYEQYF. DNA of the CDR3: TGTGCCTGGAGTGGGGGACAGGGGGCCTACGAGCAGTACTTC.